The rows below give T cell receptor beta chains drawn from one sample of a study of blood T cell repertoires in COVID-19. Libraries were prepared by immunoSEQ multiplex PCR; TCRdb keeps only in-frame clonotypes and omits some of them. Counted here are approximately 210,000 clones, around three quarters occurring once; the ten biggest clones make up roughly a sixth. Sequenced input: PBMCs or T cells enriched from blood (not recorded which). All receptors derive from a woman between 45 and 65 years old with acute COVID-19. Both conserved end residues are part of each CDR3. The order of the fields is J gene, D gene, V gene, clone size, CDR3 DNA, CDR3 protein. The D gene is left open where the match is weak. Not all rows give a size; the values are once, few, many and, for expanded clones, a class.

>TRBJ2-1|TRBD2|TRBV2|-
TGTGCCAGCAGTGCCCGCCTCCTAGCGGGTCCCCTCAATGAGCAGTTCTTC
CASSARLLAGPLNEQFF
>TRBJ1-5|-|TRBV27|once
TGTGCCAGCAGTTTAGCAGGGGGCAATCAGCCCCAGCATTTT
CASSLAGGNQPQHF
>TRBJ1-2|-|TRBV15|-
TGTGCCACCAGCAGACCCTCGGAGCAACGGGGCTACACCTTC
CATSRPSEQRGYTF
>TRBJ2-3|-|TRBV2|-
TGTGCCAAGAATTCGCGGGGCACAGATACGCAGTATTTT
CAKNSRGTDTQYF
>TRBJ1-2|-|TRBV6-5|once
TGTGCCAGCGAAACATCCGAGGGCTATGGCTACACCTTC
CASETSEGYGYTF
>TRBJ1-1|-|TRBV7-3|few
TGTGCCAGCAGGGCAGGGATGAACACTGAAGCTTTCTTT
CASRAGMNTEAFF
>TRBJ2-5|TRBD1|TRBV19|-
TGTGCCAGTAGTCCGGGACAGAATCGAGAGACCCAGTACTTC
CASSPGQNRETQYF
>TRBJ2-3|-|TRBV21-1|-
TGTGCCAGCAGCAGAGCAGCGGGGGGGCTAGTAGAGACAGATACGCAGTATTTT
CASSRAAGGLVETDTQYF
>TRBJ2-2|-|TRBV7-9|-
TGTGCCAGCAGCTTAGGCTTCGGTACTACCGGGGAGCTGTTTTTT
CASSLGFGTTGELFF
>TRBJ2-4|-|TRBV28|-
TGTGCCAGCAGTCCGGAGGTATTTTGGGATGGACCTAGAACCAAAAACATTCAGTACTTC
CASSPEVFWDGPRTKNIQYF
>TRBJ1-6|-|TRBV28|-
TGTGCCAGCAGTTTTGAGGGGGGGGCCCTCCACTTT
CASSFEGGALHF
>TRBJ1-1|TRBD1|TRBV2|-
TGTGCCAGCAAATTCGACAGGGGGCAGAACACTGAAGCTTTCTTT
CASKFDRGQNTEAFF
>TRBJ2-1|TRBD1|TRBV2|-
TGTGCCAGCAGTGTTCAGGGGGCGGGCAATGAGCAGTTCTTC
CASSVQGAGNEQFF
>TRBJ1-5|TRBD1|TRBV10-3|once
TGTGCCATCAGCCAAGGACAGGGGGGCAATCAGCCCCAGCATTTT
CAISQGQGGNQPQHF
>TRBJ1-5|-|TRBV10-3|-
TGTGCCATCAGTCCTCAGGGAAATCAGCCCCAGCATTTT
CAISPQGNQPQHF
>TRBJ2-1|TRBD2|TRBV5-1|-
TGCGCCAGCAGACCCGTAGCGGGGGGTGACCATGAGCAGTTCTTC
CASRPVAGGDHEQFF
>TRBJ1-4|TRBD1|TRBV27|-
TGTGCCAGCAGTTTATACAGGGGGCAAGGTGGTGAAAAACTGTTTTTT
CASSLYRGQGGEKLFF
>TRBJ1-1|-|TRBV24-1|-
TGTGCCACCAGCGGAGGGACTGAAGCTTTCTTT
CATSGGTEAFF
>TRBJ1-2|-|TRBV18|-
TGTGCCAGCTCACCACCGTATGGAGGTGATGGGGACTATGGCTACACCTTC
CASSPPYGGDGDYGYTF
>TRBJ1-5|TRBD1|TRBV7-2|-
TGTGCCAGCAGCTTCCCCGGACAGGGTGGTCAGCCCCAGCATTTT
CASSFPGQGGQPQHF
>TRBJ1-5|-|TRBV11-2|-
TGTGCCAGCAGCTCCCTAGGAGGTGCCAATCAGCCCCAGCATTTT
CASSSLGGANQPQHF
>TRBJ2-5|-|TRBV27|-
TGTGCCAGCAGTTTATTTACAGGGAAAGAGACCCAGTACTTC
CASSLFTGKETQYF
>TRBJ2-1|-|TRBV24-1|-
TGTGCCACCAGTGATTCCAGGGTTTTGGATGAGCAGTTCTTC
CATSDSRVLDEQFF
>TRBJ2-1|TRBD2|TRBV7-2|-
TGTGCCAGCAGCTTAAGGTTAGCGGGGGGTTCGGCTGAGCAGTTCTTC
CASSLRLAGGSAEQFF
>TRBJ1-1|-|TRBV19|-
TGTGCCAGTCGACCTACAGGGTTCACTGAAGCTTTCTTT
CASRPTGFTEAFF
>TRBJ2-3|-|TRBV5-4|-
TGTGCCAGCAGCTCTGGGAGGCGAGGGGCCACAGATACGCAGTATTTT
CASSSGRRGATDTQYF
>TRBJ1-2|-|TRBV7-8|-
TGTGCCAGCAGCTTAGATGTCAGGGTGAACTATGGCTACACCTTC
CASSLDVRVNYGYTF
>TRBJ1-4|-|TRBV9|-
TGTGCCAGCAGCGTTCAAGGACAGAATGAAAAACTGTTTTTT
CASSVQGQNEKLFF
>TRBJ2-5|-|TRBV19|-
TGTGCCAGCCAGGGGTTGGGAGGGGGCCAAGAGACCCAGTACTTC
CASQGLGGGQETQYF
>TRBJ2-1|TRBD2|TRBV7-2|-
TGTGCCAGCAGCCTTACTAGCGGGGGAATCAATGAGCAGTTCTTC
CASSLTSGGINEQFF
>TRBJ1-6|TRBD1|TRBV7-2|-
TGTGCCAGCAGAAGTGGGGCAGGGGGGTCACCCCTCCACTTT
CASRSGAGGSPLHF
>TRBJ2-3|-|TRBV11-1|-
TGTGCCAGCAGCTGGAGGGATACGCAGTATTTT
CASSWRDTQYF
>TRBJ2-5|TRBD2|TRBV6-5|-
TGTGCCAGCCGCGGGGGGGGCGCAGAGACCCAGTACTTC
CASRGGGAETQYF
>TRBJ1-1|-|TRBV28|many
TGTGCCAGCGGCAGGAACACTGAAGCTTTCTTT
CASGRNTEAFF
>TRBJ1-4|-|TRBV19|few
TGTGCCAGTATCAACACCAAGGTCGGCAGGGCTGAAAAACTGTTTTTT
CASINTKVGRAEKLFF
>TRBJ1-5|TRBD1|TRBV18|-
TGTGCCAGCTCACCACCCCTAGACAGGGGACTCAATCAGCCCCAGCATTTT
CASSPPLDRGLNQPQHF
>TRBJ1-5|-|TRBV2|-
TGTTCGGGGAGGGGCGAGGGCAATCAGCCCCAGCATTTT
CSGRGEGNQPQHF
>TRBJ1-3|-|TRBV28|-
TGTGCCAGCAGTTTCCAAGCAGGTACTGGAAACACCATATATTTT
CASSFQAGTGNTIYF
>TRBJ2-3|TRBD2|TRBV6-2/TRBV6-3|few
TGTGCCAGCAGTTACGAAAGCGGGGGCCTCACAGATACGCAGTATTTT
CASSYESGGLTDTQYF
>TRBJ2-5|-|TRBV7-9|-
TGTGCCACCGGGGACTCGGAGACCCAGTACTTC
CATGDSETQYF
>TRBJ2-4|TRBD1|TRBV4-3|-
TGCGCCAGCAGCCAAGGGTTCCGGGACAGGGTAAACTTAGCCAAAAACATTCAGTACTTC
CASSQGFRDRVNLAKNIQYF
>TRBJ1-5|-|TRBV6-5|-
TGTGCCAGCAGTTACGCAGCAGGGCCTCAGCCCCAGCATTTT
CASSYAAGPQPQHF
>TRBJ1-1|TRBD1|TRBV19|many
TGTGCCAGTAGTAGGGACAGGGTGAGCAACACTGAAGCTTTCTTT
CASSRDRVSNTEAFF
>TRBJ2-5|-|TRBV7-7|-
TGTGCTAGCAGCTTAGGGTCGCAGGGGGGTCGGACGAAAGAGACCCAGTACTTC
CASSLGSQGGRTKETQYF
>TRBJ1-4|-|TRBV2|few
TGTGCCAGCAGCCGACAGGCAACTAATGAAAAACTGTTTTTT
CASSRQATNEKLFF
>TRBJ2-6|TRBD2|TRBV28|-
TGTGCCAGCAGTGCGGGGGGGCCAGGGGCCAACGTCCTGACTTTC
CASSAGGPGANVLTF
>TRBJ1-3|-|TRBV4-1|-
TGCGCCAGCAGCCAGGCGGGGGCTGGAAACACCATATATTTT
CASSQAGAGNTIYF
>TRBJ1-3|-|TRBV19|-
TGTGCCAGTAGTATAAAGATCACCGACAGAGGGAGGGAAGAGTCAAACACCATATATTTT
CASSIKITDRGREESNTIYF
>TRBJ1-2|TRBD1|TRBV27|once
TGTGCCAGCAGTTTGGTCCAACAGGGGGCGCCGAGACATGGCTACACCTTC
CASSLVQQGAPRHGYTF
>TRBJ1-1|TRBD1|TRBV7-2|few
TGTGCCAGCAGCTCACGACAGGGAGGGAACACTGAAGCTTTCTTT
CASSSRQGGNTEAFF
>TRBJ1-4|-|TRBV4-2|many
TGTGCCAGCAGCCCCTCTGGAGGAGGGGAAAAACTGTTTTTT
CASSPSGGGEKLFF
>TRBJ1-4|-|TRBV10-3|few
TGTGCCATCAGTGATAAAACAGAGAATGAAAAACTGTTTTTT
CAISDKTENEKLFF
>TRBJ1-5|-|TRBV12-5|-
TGTGCTAGTGCTCACCCGCCCAGGACAGAGAGCAATCAGCCCCAGCATTTT
CASAHPPRTESNQPQHF
>TRBJ1-1|-|TRBV29-1|-
TGCAGCGTTGACACAGGGTCCGGAGCTTTCTTT
CSVDTGSGAFF
>TRBJ2-1|-|TRBV10-3|once
TGTGCCATCAGTGATGGGGCCGCCAATGAGCAGTTCTTC
CAISDGAANEQFF
>TRBJ2-2|TRBD1|TRBV24-1|-
TGTGCCGCGGGACAGGGCAACACCGGGGAGCTGTTTTTT
CAAGQGNTGELFF
>TRBJ1-5|TRBD1|TRBV28|-
TGTGCCAGCAGTGTTCCACAGGGGGCATCTCAGCCCCAGCATTTT
CASSVPQGASQPQHF
>TRBJ1-1|-|TRBV6-2/TRBV6-3|-
TGTGCCAGCAGTTACCAGTGGCAAGCTTTCTTT
CASSYQWQAFF
>TRBJ1-1|-|TRBV6-1|-
TGTGCCAGCAGTGAAGCGCAGGGGCGGGCAGCTTTCTTT
CASSEAQGRAAFF
>TRBJ2-2|-|TRBV27|-
TGTGCCAGCAGAAGAGGGGGAACTGGGGAGCTGTTTTTT
CASRRGGTGELFF